This T cell receptor beta chain was identified during a study of control samples from healthy donors and cancer patients. In its sample, this clone was seen a few times. CDR1 MNHNS and CDR2 SASEGT come from the germline V gene. The V gene end was trimmed by 3 bases and the J gene end by 2 bases; junction bases not matched to a gene: 4. The CDR3 runs 15 residues. The protocol was immunoSEQ multiplex PCR, while the TCRdb copy is restricted to in-frame clones and leaves out a portion. Of fewer than 85,000 clones in the sample, 90% to 95% were seen once. The TCR was taken from a man aged 25-45 years in good health. The J gene is TRBJ2-7, the V gene TRBV6-1, with 10 bases that match TRBD1. Sequenced material: blood. DNA of the CDR3: TGTGCCAGCAGTGACCTGGGACAGGGGACCTACGAGCAGTACTTC. As protein: CASSDLGQGTYEQYF.